This paragraph covers one T cell receptor beta chain sequence. This clonotype was recorded at least ten times. This clone's antigen is unknown. Qualities for individual bases were not recorded, and no much larger clone is one base off. Library creation used PCR. The sequencer listed for this sample is Illumina HiSeq 2500. TCR libraries were prepared with molecular barcoding, using unique molecular identifiers to normalize TCRbeta repertoire quantification. The raw public reads went through TCRdb reprocessing: fastp at Q25, MiXCR clone calling, in-frame beta chains kept. Identical CDR3 proteins give one entry, which carries the most common genes and DNA. Counted in this sample were about 410,000 distinct CDR3 sequences; roughly 20% of them appeared once. The ten most abundant clones make up over 3.5% of the sample. This sample is part of a study of T-cell reconstitution after alpha-beta-depleted transplantation in children (dated by TCRdb to the mid-2010s). Broadly, across the study: The study quantitatively tracked T-cell immune reconstitution after TCRalphabeta/CD19-depleted allogeneic hematopoietic cell transplantation in children using TCR repertoire profiling.

Sample: PBMCs from the stem cell graft donor, taken from the stem cell graft. The receptor was isolated from a human donor who donated a stem cell graft to a child with acute myeloid leukemia.

The CDR3 reads as follows: CSVWGGGELFF. In nucleotide form, the sequence is TGCAGCGTTTGGGGAGGCGGGGAGCTGTTTTTT. The chain couples TRBV29-1 to TRBJ2-2; the D segment could be TRBD2, given 6 matching bases. Inclusive of the bounding cysteine and phenylalanine, the CDR3 is 11 residues long. Just CDR3 DNA is preserved here, 33 bases in frame from base 1. The germline V gene supplies CDR1 SQVTM and CDR2 ANQGSEA. At the junction V is shortened by 5 bases and J by 7 bases, with 8 bases in between.